This T cell receptor (beta chain) was obtained from a study of blood T cell repertoires in COVID-19. Turning to the study itself: Specimens from acute and convalescent COVID-19 originated in the United States, Italy and Spain.

V shed 4 bases and J shed 0 bases, with 10 bases lying between them. This CDR3 contains 14 residues. Germline CDR1 reads MDHEN; CDR2 reads SYDVKM. TCRdb's table, derived via immunoSEQ multiplex PCR, lists solely in-frame clones and lacks some. Found here are some 160,000 clones, 65% to 85% of them singletons; the top ten hold around 14%. The TCR originated in a woman over 75 with acute or convalescent COVID-19. The V call is TRBV28, the J call TRBJ2-7, with a weak D call TRBD1 (6 bases). Sequencing was performed on peripheral blood. CDR3 sequence reads: CASSSTGSSYEQYF. CDR3 nucleotides: TGTGCCAGCAGTTCGACAGGCAGCTCCTACGAGCAGTACTTC.